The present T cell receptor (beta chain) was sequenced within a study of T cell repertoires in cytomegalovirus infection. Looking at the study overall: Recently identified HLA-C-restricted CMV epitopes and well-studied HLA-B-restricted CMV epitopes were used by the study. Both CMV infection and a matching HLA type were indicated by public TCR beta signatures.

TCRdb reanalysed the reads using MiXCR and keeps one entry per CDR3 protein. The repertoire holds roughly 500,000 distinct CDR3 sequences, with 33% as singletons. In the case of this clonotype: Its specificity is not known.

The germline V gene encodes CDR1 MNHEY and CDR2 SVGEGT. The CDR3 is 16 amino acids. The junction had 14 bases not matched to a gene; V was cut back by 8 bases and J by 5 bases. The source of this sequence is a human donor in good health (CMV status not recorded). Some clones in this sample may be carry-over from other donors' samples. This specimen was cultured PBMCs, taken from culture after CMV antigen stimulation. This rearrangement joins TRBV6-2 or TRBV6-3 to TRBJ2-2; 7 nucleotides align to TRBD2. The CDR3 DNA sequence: TGTGCCAGCGGGAAGGGCGGGAGTGGATGGACCGGGGAGCTGTTTTTT. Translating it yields CASGKGGSGWTGELFF.